One sample yielded the 27 T cell receptor beta chains listed below, sequenced in a study of cytomegalovirus exposure and HLA in healthy donors. TCRdb's copy holds only in-frame clones and misses some; the assay was immunoSEQ multiplex PCR. The table lists about 98,000 clones, approximately 95% of them singletons. Source material: PBMCs. These receptor sequences come from a woman aged 18-29 years in good health and CMV-seronegative.

This chain links TRBV5-1 with TRBJ2-3, with 7 positions matching TRBD2. This CDR3 spans 18 amino acids. Germline V lookup: CDR1 SGHRS, CDR2 YFSETQ. Trimming cost V 0 bases and J 2 bases; bases outside gene matches: 12. The CDR3 DNA reads TGCGCCAGCAGCTTGGCCCGGGGAGGGCCCGACACCACAGATACGCAGTATTTT. This sequence encodes CASSLARGGPDTTDTQYF.

This clone appeared once. The chain combines TRBV11-2 with TRBJ1-2; D is ambiguous. The CDR3 runs 14 residues. V lost 3 bases, J lost 5 bases, and 13 bases lay in between. Germline V CDR1 and CDR2: SGHAT, FQNNGV. In DNA form, the CDR3 reads TGTGCCAGCAGCTTCTGGGGAGATGAGTATGGCTACACCTTC. Protein sequence: CASSFWGDEYGYTF. The full variable domain, completed using reference TRBV11-2 and TRBJ1-2, is EAGVAQSPRYKIIEKRQSVAFWCNPISGHATLYWYQQILGQGPKLLIQFQNNGVVDDSQLPKDRFSAERLKGVDSTLKIQPAKLEDSAVYLCASSFWGDEYGYTFGSGTRLTVV.

The chain combines TRBV5-4 with TRBJ2-1; TRBD2 matches at 9 bases. V shed 0 bases, J shed 4 bases, and the junction held 2 bases outside the gene matches. This CDR3 is built from 15 residues. Germline CDR1 is SGHNT and CDR2 is YYREEE (reference sequence). CDR3 coding DNA: TGTGCCAGCAGCTTGGGACTAGCGGTATACAATGAGCAGTTCTTC. This encodes CASSLGLAVYNEQFF.

The V and J genes are TRBV6-5 and TRBJ2-5, with D perhaps matching TRBD2 (6 bases). Germline loops: CDR1 MNHEY, CDR2 SVGAGI. Deletions cut 6 bases from V and 2 bases from J, with 16 bases between. The CDR3 loop spans 15 amino acids. The CDR3 DNA follows: TGTGCCAGCAGAAAATCCGGGACTTCACAAGAGACCCAGTACTTC. It yields the protein CASRKSGTSQETQYF.

The chain uses TRBV10-3 and TRBJ1-4, with D possibly matching TRBD1 (5 bases). The CDR3 consists of 13 residues. Between the trimmed V and J ends, which lost 11 bases and 0 bases, there was a span of 10 bases. Germline assignment: CDR1 ENHRY and CDR2 SYGVKD. This CDR3 is CAARGATNEKLFF. As DNA, the CDR3 is TGTGCCGCCCGGGGGGCAACTAATGAAAAACTGTTTTTT.

The chain couples TRBV14 to TRBJ1-2; weak D call: TRBD1 (6 bases). This CDR3 has 15 amino acids. The V and J ends lost 4 bases and 4 bases respectively, with 16 bases between them. The V gene's germline CDR1 is SGHDN and CDR2 FVKESK. CDR3 nucleotides: TGTGCCAGCAGCCCCGGGCGGGGGCTTGGCTATGGCTACACCTTC. It encodes CASSPGRGLGYGYTF. The full variable domain, with the rest looked up from reference TRBV14 and TRBJ1-2, is EAGVTQFPSHSVIEKGQTVTLRCDPISGHDNLYWYRRVMGKEIKFLLHFVKESKQDESGMPNNRFLAERTGGTYSTLKVQPAELEDSGVYFCASSPGRGLGYGYTFGSGTRLTVV.

The chain carries TRBV2 and TRBJ1-1; possible D gene TRBD1, 6 bases. Looked up from germline, CDR1 is SNHLY and CDR2 is FYNNEI. The CDR3 consists of 15 residues. The ends were cut back, 4 bases at V and 4 bases at J, with 16 bases in the middle. The CDR3 is CASSATGLLTTEAFF. CDR3 bases: TGTGCCAGCAGTGCGACAGGCCTCCTCACCACTGAAGCTTTCTTT.

The J gene is TRBJ1-6, the V gene TRBV5-4; 7 nucleotides align to TRBD1. Per germline, CDR1 SGHNT and CDR2 YYREEE (reference sequence). This CDR3 contains 16 residues. V shed 4 bases and J 0 bases; nucleotides not matched to a gene: 4. CDR3 sequence: CASSLDRSSYNSPLHF. DNA for the CDR3: TGTGCCAGCAGCCTGGACAGGAGCTCCTATAATTCACCCCTCCACTTT. Using reference TRBV5-4 and TRBJ1-6 for the parts outside the CDR3, the full variable domain is ETGVTQSPTHLIKTRGQQVTLRCSSQSGHNTVSWYQQALGQGPQFIFQYYREEENGRGNFPPRFSGLQFPNYSSELNVNALELDDSALYLCASSLDRSSYNSPLHFGNGTRLTVT.

V usage is TRBV18 and J usage is TRBJ2-1, with a tentative D call TRBD2 (5 bases). Trimming removed 3 bases at V and 8 bases at J, with 17 bases between. This CDR3 contains 15 residues. CDR1 is KGHSH, CDR2 LQKENI, per germline. CDR3 DNA: TGTGCCAGCTCACCGCCCCTAGCCTTTAGCTATGAGCAGTTCTTC. Its translation: CASSPPLAFSYEQFF.

This sequence joins TRBV4-3 and TRBJ1-2; D perhaps matches TRBD1 (5 bases). Germline V gene data show CDR1 as LGHNA and CDR2 as YSLEER. The CDR3 consists of 14 residues. The ends were cut back, 1 base at V and 3 bases at J, with 9 bases in the middle. The CDR3 DNA follows: TGCGCCAGCAGCCAAGGGACAAAAGACTATGGCTACACCTTC. Its protein product is CASSQGTKDYGYTF.

The V call is TRBV2, the J call TRBJ1-1, with 7 bases fitting TRBD1. The germline V gene has CDR1 SNHLY and CDR2 FYNNEI. CDR3 size: 15 residues. V lost 3 bases to trimming and J lost 5 bases; unmatched junction nucleotides: 9. The CDR3, as DNA: TGTGCCAGCAGTGACCGGACAGGCGGGGGGACTGAAGCTTTCTTT. Protein product: CASSDRTGGGTEAFF.

On this clone itself: Germline is not matched at one junction end, which may reflect a read error. The CDR3, as DNA: TGTGTCAGCAGTTTCTACAGGTCCGGTGAAAAACTGTTTTTT. Translating gives CVSSFYRSGEKLFF. The chain couples TRBV28 to TRBJ1-4, with D tentatively TRBD1 (5 bases). The CDR3 has 14 amino acids. Germline V lookup: CDR1 MDHEN, CDR2 SYDVKM.

V usage is TRBV11-3 and J usage is TRBJ2-7; D possibly corresponds to TRBD2 (5 bases). The germline V gene has CDR1 SGHNT and CDR2 YENEEA. V was trimmed by 1 base and J by 2 bases, leaving 9 bases between them. The CDR3 has 14 residues. The chain's CDR3 is CASSLGRATYEQYF. DNA of the CDR3: TGTGCCAGCAGCTTAGGGCGGGCGACCTACGAGCAGTACTTC.

The chain combines TRBV2 with TRBJ1-2, with 7 bases lining up with TRBD1. Germline-derived CDR1 and CDR2 are SNHLY and FYNNEI. The CDR3 loop spans 13 amino acids. The V segment lost 2 bases and the J segment 6 bases; nucleotides outside the gene matches: 3. The CDR3 DNA reads as TGTGCCAGCAGTGAACCTACAGGGGATGGCTACACCTTC. Translated, it gives CASSEPTGDGYTF. The full variable domain, with the rest looked up from reference TRBV2 and TRBJ1-2, is EPEVTQTPSHQVTQMGQEVILRCVPISNHLYFYWYRQILGQKVEFLVSFYNNEISEKSEIFDDQFSVERPDGSNFTLKIRSTKLEDSAMYFCASSEPTGDGYTFGSGTRLTVV.

CDR3 sequence: CASSFSPRGGREGETQYF. Here the CDR3 DNA reads TGCGCCAGCAGCTTTTCCCCGAGGGGAGGGCGGGAAGGAGAGACCCAGTACTTC. The chain uses TRBV5-1 and TRBJ2-5; TRBD2 matches at 7 bases. V trimming: 2 bases; J trimming: 4 bases; junction bases outside the gene matches: 17. CDR1 and CDR2 (germline): SGHRS, YFSETQ. The CDR3 is made up of 18 amino acids.

This rearrangement joins TRBV19 to TRBJ2-6; D is perhaps TRBD2 (5 bases). The CDR3 spans 17 residues. Germline CDR1 and CDR2: LNHDA and SQIVND (reference sequence). V was pared by 4 bases and J by 2 bases, with 15 bases between. The CDR3 coding sequence is TGTGCCAGTAGTACGCTAGAGGGCGGGCCTGGGGCCAACGTCCTGACTTTC. Its protein is CASSTLEGGPGANVLTF.

CDR3 sequence (DNA): TGTGCCAGCAGCGTAGGGGCCCTAAGCGGTGAAAAACTGTTTTTT. This sequence encodes CASSVGALSGEKLFF. This chain connects TRBV9 to TRBJ1-4; D is ambiguous. Per the germline V gene, CDR1 is SGDLS and CDR2 is YYNGEE. This CDR3 region has 15 residues. The V and J ends lost 0 bases and 7 bases respectively, with 13 bases between them.

V and J are TRBV5-1 and TRBJ1-3; TRBD1 is a possible D gene (5 bases). Trimming cost V 0 bases and J 4 bases, with 11 bases left between them. Germline V gene lookup returns CDR1 SGHRS and CDR2 YFSETQ. The CDR3 length is 15 residues. CDR3 region: CASSLAGGRGNTIYF. The DNA for the CDR3 is TGCGCCAGCAGCTTGGCGGGGGGACGCGGAAACACCATATATTTT.

The chain carries TRBV27 and TRBJ2-5, with D maybe TRBD2 (5 bases). This CDR3 is 14 amino acids long. V lost 6 bases, J lost 4 bases, and 15 bases lay in between. Germline V gene data show CDR1 as MNHEY and CDR2 as SMNVEV (reference sequence). The CDR3 nucleotides are TGTGCCAGCAGGGGGTCGCCAGGAGGAGAGACCCAGTACTTC. Translated: CASRGSPGGETQYF.

V is TRBV12-5 and J is TRBJ1-4; a weak D match, TRBD1 (6 bases). CDR1 LGHNT and CDR2 FRNRAP come from the germline V gene. V gave up 1 base and J gave up 3 bases, with 9 bases separating them. CDR3 length equals 15 residues. CDR3 nucleotide sequence: TGTGCTAGTGGTTTGGGAGGACAGCCTAATGAAAAACTGTTTTTT. Translated: CASGLGGQPNEKLFF.

The rearrangement uses TRBV6-1 and TRBJ1-6, with 7 bases that match TRBD1. V shed 4 bases, J shed 0 bases, and the junction held 3 bases outside the gene matches. The germline V gene has CDR1 MNHNS and CDR2 SASEGT. This CDR3 region has 16 residues. The CDR3 coding sequence is TGTGCCAGCAGTGCACAGGGGTCCTCCTATAATTCACCCCTCCACTTT. This encodes CASSAQGSSYNSPLHF.

The chain links TRBV7-9 to TRBJ2-1; 8 positions match TRBD2. CDR1 and CDR2 (germline): SEHNR, FQNEAQ (reference sequence). This CDR3 comprises 14 residues. J lost 1 base, V lost 4 bases, and 0 bases had no gene match. CDR3 amino acids: CASSSGGSYNEQFF. CDR3 DNA: TGTGCCAGCAGCTCGGGGGGGTCCTACAATGAGCAGTTCTTC.

CDR3 nucleotide sequence: TGTGCCAGCAGCATACGACCAGGAGGTGGAGCCGCGGAGACCCAGTACTTC. The encoded protein is CASSIRPGGGAAETQYF. The chain recombines TRBV9 with TRBJ2-5, with D maybe TRBD2 (5 bases). The CDR3 has 17 residues. Germline V gene data show CDR1 as SGDLS and CDR2 as YYNGEE. Between the trimmed V and J ends, which lost 4 bases and 5 bases, there was a span of 24 bases.

The chain has TRBV11-1 and TRBJ1-2; D possibly corresponds to TRBD1 (5 bases). Looked up from germline, CDR1 is SGHAT and CDR2 is FQDESV (reference sequence). CDR3 length: 18 amino acids. Trimming took 3 bases from V and 2 from J, leaving 22 bases between them. The CDR3 sequence is CASSLQRFDSHINYGYTF. The CDR3 DNA follows: TGTGCCAGCAGCTTGCAGAGGTTCGACAGCCACATAAACTATGGCTACACCTTC.

V gene TRBV7-2 combines with J gene TRBJ1-1; D remains unclear. With 1 base removed from V and 7 bases from J, the gap between germline ends came to 10 bases. Looked up from germline, CDR1 is SGHTA and CDR2 is FQGNSA. CDR3 size: 13 residues. Here the CDR3 DNA reads TGTGCCAGCAGCTTAGTGGAAGGGAGTGAAGCTTTCTTT. This encodes CASSLVEGSEAFF. The complete variable domain, with remaining parts taken from reference TRBV7-2 and TRBJ1-1, reads GAGVSQSPSNKVTEKGKDVELRCDPISGHTALYWYRQSLGQGLEFLIYFQGNSAPDKSGLPSDRFSAERTGGSVSTLTIQRTQQEDSAVYLCASSLVEGSEAFFGQGTRLTVV.

The chain joins TRBV21-1 to TRBJ2-3; the table names TRBD2, a call not compared with the DNA. TRBV21-1 is noted as a pseudogene. The CDR3 runs 16 residues. CDR3: CASSKVAGGCTDTQYF. The CDR3 DNA sequence: TGTGCCAGCAGCAAAGTGGCGGGAGGATGCACAGATACGCAGTATTTT.

The DNA for the CDR3 is TGTGCCAGCAGTAACCGGGACACACTCCAAGAGACCCAGTACTTC. It yields the protein CASSNRDTLQETQYF. J is TRBJ2-5 and V is TRBV6-1, with TRBD1 as a possible D gene (6 bases). Trimming left V 5 bases short and J 1 base short, with 14 bases between. The CDR3 contains 15 residues. CDR1 MNHNS and CDR2 SASEGT come from the germline V gene.